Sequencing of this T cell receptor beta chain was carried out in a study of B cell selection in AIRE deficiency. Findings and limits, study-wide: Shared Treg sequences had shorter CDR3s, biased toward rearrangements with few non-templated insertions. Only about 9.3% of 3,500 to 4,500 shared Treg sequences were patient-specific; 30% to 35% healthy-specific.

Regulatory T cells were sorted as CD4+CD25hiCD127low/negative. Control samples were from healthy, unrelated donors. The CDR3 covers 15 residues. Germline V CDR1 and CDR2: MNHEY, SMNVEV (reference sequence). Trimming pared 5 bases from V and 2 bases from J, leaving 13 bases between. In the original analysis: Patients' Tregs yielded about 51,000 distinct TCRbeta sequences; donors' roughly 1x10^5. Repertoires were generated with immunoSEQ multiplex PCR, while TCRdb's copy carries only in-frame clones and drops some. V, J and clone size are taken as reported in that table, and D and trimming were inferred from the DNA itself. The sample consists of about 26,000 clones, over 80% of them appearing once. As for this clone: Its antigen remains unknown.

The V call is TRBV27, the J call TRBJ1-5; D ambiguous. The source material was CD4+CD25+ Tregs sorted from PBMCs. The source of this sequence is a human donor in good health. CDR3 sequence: CASSPTRVGNQPQHF. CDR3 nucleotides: TGTGCCAGCAGTCCGACACGGGTGGGCAATCAGCCCCAGCATTTT.